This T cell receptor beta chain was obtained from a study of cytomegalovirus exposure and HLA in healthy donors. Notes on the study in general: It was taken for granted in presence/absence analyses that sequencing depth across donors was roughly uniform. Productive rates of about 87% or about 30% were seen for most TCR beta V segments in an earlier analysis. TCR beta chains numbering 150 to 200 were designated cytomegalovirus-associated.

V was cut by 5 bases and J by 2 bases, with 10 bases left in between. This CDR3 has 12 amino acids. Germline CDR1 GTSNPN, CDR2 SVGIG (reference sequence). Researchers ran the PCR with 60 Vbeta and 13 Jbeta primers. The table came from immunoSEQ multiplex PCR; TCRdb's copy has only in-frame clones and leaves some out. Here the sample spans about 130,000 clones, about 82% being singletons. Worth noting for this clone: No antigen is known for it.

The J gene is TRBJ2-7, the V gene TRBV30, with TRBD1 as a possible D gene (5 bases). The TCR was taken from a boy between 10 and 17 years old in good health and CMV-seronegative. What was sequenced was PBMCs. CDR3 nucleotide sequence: TGTGCCTGGGGGGCAGGTACCTACGAGCAGTACTTC. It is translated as CAWGAGTYEQYF.